This passage covers 31 T cell receptor beta chains from one sample sequenced in a study of T cell repertoires and HLA-DP antigens (dated by TCRdb to 2017 to 2018). No cognate antigen is known for these TCRs. The library was obtained by the immunoSEQ multiplex PCR assay. TCRdb holds this immuneACCESS table with in-frame rearrangements only. Some clones are missing; in checked studies, unresolved V genes explain under half, and the rest has no known cause. Here the sample has approximately 89,000 clones; approximately 86% occur a single time. The ten top clones hold about 1.5% of the sample. Sequenced input: CD4+ T cells from PBMCs. The source is a man aged 45-65 years in good health and CMV-seronegative.

The chain couples TRBV9 to TRBJ2-7; D gene unclear. CDR1 and CDR2 (germline): SGDLS, YYNGEE. The CDR3 is 13 residues long. V lost 4 bases and J 5 bases, leaving 13 bases between the germline ends. The CDR3 DNA sequence: TGTGCCAGCAGCCCCGGCCCCTTCGACGAGCAGTACTTC. It specifies CASSPGPFDEQYF. Drawing the rest from reference TRBV9 and TRBJ2-7, the complete variable domain is DSGVTQTPKHLITATGQRVTLRCSPRSGDLSVYWYQQSLDQGLQFLIQYYNGEERAKGNILERFSAQQFPDLHSELNLSSLELGDSALYFCASSPGPFDEQYFGPGTRLTVT.

This clone was seen once. The CDR3 spells CASSPLGGPSSYNEQFF. As DNA, the CDR3 is TGTGCCAGCAGCCCACTCGGGGGACCGAGCTCCTACAATGAGCAGTTCTTC. This rearrangement joins TRBV7-8 to TRBJ2-1; tentative D call: TRBD2 (6 bases). Germline CDR1 SGHVS, CDR2 FQNEAQ. CDR3 length: 17 amino acids. The germline V and J ends were trimmed by 5 bases and 0 bases, with 17 bases remaining between them. The full variable domain, rest sourced from reference TRBV7-8 and TRBJ2-1, is GAGVSQSPRYKVAKRGQDVALRCDPISGHVSLFWYQQALGQGPEFLTYFQNEAQLDKSGLPSDRFFAERPEGSVSTLKIQRTQQEDSAVYLCASSPLGGPSSYNEQFFGPGTRLTVL.

This clone was seen only once. The chain is built from TRBV6-5 and TRBJ1-5, with D perhaps matching TRBD1 (5 bases). Germline V gene lookup returns CDR1 MNHEY and CDR2 SVGAGI. The V gene lost 2 bases and the J gene lost 1 base, with 9 bases spanning the gap. This CDR3 spans 15 amino acids. The CDR3 DNA reads as TGTGCCAGCAGTTACAGCAGGGACAGCAATCAGCCCCAGCATTTT. Protein product: CASSYSRDSNQPQHF.

The genes are TRBV27 and TRBJ2-7; D may be TRBD2 (7 bases). The V end lost 4 bases, the J end lost 0 bases, and 10 bases lay between the germline ends. From germline, CDR1 is MNHEY and CDR2 SMNVEV (reference sequence). The CDR3 has 14 amino acids. The CDR3 DNA reads as TGTGCCAGCAGTTGGGGGGGGCGCTCCTACGAGCAGTACTTC. Amino acid sequence: CASSWGGRSYEQYF.

The chain couples TRBV6-5 to TRBJ1-4, with D tentatively TRBD1 (5 bases). Trimming took 5 bases from V and 10 from J, leaving 17 bases between them. The CDR3 runs 14 residues. Germline V lookup: CDR1 MNHEY, CDR2 SVGAGI. As DNA, the CDR3 is TGTGCCAGCAGTCCCGACAGAGGGTCGGGAAAACTGTTTTTT. It encodes CASSPDRGSGKLFF.

CDR3 sequence reads: CASSLEGPSRRDTQYF. The CDR3 nucleotides are TGTGCCAGCAGCTTAGAAGGTCCTAGCCGCCGAGATACGCAGTATTTT. V is TRBV7-2 and J is TRBJ2-3; tentatively, D is TRBD2 (5 bases). This CDR3 is built from 16 residues. Trimming took 1 base from V and 5 from J, leaving 16 bases between them. CDR1 and CDR2 (germline): SGHTA, FQGNSA.

The chain joins TRBV7-9 to TRBJ2-2; 8 bases agree with TRBD1. The junction had 9 bases not matched to a gene; V was cut back by 5 bases and J by 7 bases. The CDR3 is 15 residues long. Germline CDR1 SEHNR, CDR2 FQNEAQ (reference sequence). The CDR3 sequence is CASSPRTGSHGELFF. In DNA, the CDR3 is TGTGCCAGCAGCCCGAGGACAGGGTCGCACGGGGAGCTGTTTTTT.

J is TRBJ2-5 and V is TRBV28; the D gene is possibly TRBD2 (7 bases). The CDR3 contains 14 residues. CDR1 and CDR2 (germline): MDHEN, SYDVKM. V was shortened by 6 bases and J by 5 bases, with 16 bases between the two germline ends. The CDR3 sequence is CASSPGGRQETQYF. DNA of the CDR3: TGTGCCAGCAGCCCCGGGGGGCGCCAGGAGACCCAGTACTTC. Full variable domain (missing parts from reference TRBV28 and TRBJ2-5): DVKVTQSSRYLVKRTGEKVFLECVQDMDHENMFWYRQDPGLGLRLIYFSYDVKMKEKGDIPEGYSVSREKKERFSLILESASTNQTSMYLCASSPGGRQETQYFGPGTRLLVL.

J is TRBJ2-7 and V is TRBV6-1; D is possibly TRBD1 (6 bases). The CDR3 consists of 15 residues. The germline V and J ends were trimmed by 4 bases and 3 bases, with 16 bases remaining between them. Germline CDR1 reads MNHNS; CDR2 reads SASEGT. The CDR3 DNA is TGTGCCAGCAGTGGGTTACCGACAGGAGGCTACGAGCAGTACTTC. This encodes CASSGLPTGGYEQYF.

The V and J genes are TRBV27 and TRBJ2-3; TRBD2 matches 13 bases. The germline gives CDR1 MNHEY, CDR2 SMNVEV (reference sequence). The CDR3 totals 17 residues. Germline trimming cut 6 bases from V and 6 bases from J; bases unmatched to any gene: 12. The CDR3 nucleotides read TGTGCCAGCAGCCGCTGGACTAGCGGGAGTTGGAGGGATACGCAGTATTTT. It translates to CASSRWTSGSWRDTQYF.

This sequence joins TRBV28 and TRBJ2-3, with 8 bases lining up with TRBD2. V gave up 5 bases and J gave up 1 base; unmatched junction bases: 5. The germline V gene has CDR1 MDHEN and CDR2 SYDVKM. CDR3 length: 15 amino acids. The CDR3, as DNA: TGTGCCAGCAGTCCTAGCGGGCCGCGCACAGATACGCAGTATTTT. Its protein product is CASSPSGPRTDTQYF.

This clone was detected once. The V gene is TRBV25-1, the J gene TRBJ1-2, with D possibly TRBD1 on 6 matching bases. CDR1 and CDR2 from the germline V gene are MGHDK and SYGVNS. Trimming cost V 6 bases and J 4 bases, with 15 bases left between them. The CDR3 is made up of 14 amino acids. The CDR3 DNA sequence: TGTGCCAGCAGAGATACAGGGTCGGGCTATGGCTACACCTTC. This codes for CASRDTGSGYGYTF.

The chain recombines TRBV23-1 with TRBJ2-6, with D perhaps TRBD1 or TRBD2 (5 bases each). TRBV23-1 is identified as an open reading frame with a role that is uncertain. The germline V and J ends were trimmed by 3 bases and 4 bases, with 10 bases remaining between them. The CDR3 has 15 amino acids. CDR3 coding DNA: TGCGCCAGCAGTCAGGGGGAGTGCGGGGCCAACGTCCTGACTTTC. As protein: CASSQGECGANVLTF.

The chain is built from TRBV7-9 and TRBJ1-1; D is perhaps TRBD1 (5 bases). In germline, CDR1 is SEHNR, CDR2 FQNEAQ (reference sequence). The germline V and J ends were trimmed by 3 bases and 0 bases, with 8 bases remaining between them. The CDR3 sequence is 14 residues long. CDR3 nucleotide sequence: TGTGCCAGCAGCTTTGAACAGGTGAACACTGAAGCTTTCTTT. Its translation: CASSFEQVNTEAFF.

This clone was seen once. The chain couples TRBV7-3 to TRBJ2-2; D is uncertain. The CDR3 sequence is 13 residues long. Trimming stripped 4 bases from V and 6 bases from J, with 9 bases between. CDR1 is SGHTA and CDR2 is FQGTGA in the germline V gene. CDR3 region: CASSYSSAGELFF. In nucleotides, the CDR3 is TGTGCCAGCAGCTATAGTAGTGCCGGGGAGCTGTTTTTT.

In this sample, this clone turned up a few times. This rearrangement joins TRBV5-4 to TRBJ1-1; 9 nucleotides agree with TRBD1. The germline CDR1 and CDR2 sequences are SGHNT and YYREEE (reference sequence). The CDR3 loop spans 14 amino acids. The trim removed 4 bases at V and 9 bases at J, leaving 10 bases unmatched. For the CDR3, the DNA is TGTGCCAGCAGCCCTGGTGGGACAGGGCAGCAAGCTTTCTTT. This encodes CASSPGGTGQQAFF.

This chain links TRBV27 with TRBJ2-7; 9 nucleotides line up with TRBD1. Trimming cost V 4 bases and J 3 bases; bases outside gene matches: 7. The CDR3 is made up of 15 amino acids. Germline lookup yields CDR1 MNHEY and CDR2 SMNVEV (reference sequence). CDR3 DNA sequence: TGTGCCAGCAGTTCCCCAGGACAGGGGAACTACGAGCAGTACTTC. Amino acids: CASSSPGQGNYEQYF.

In DNA form, the CDR3 reads TGTGCCAGCAGCGTCGAAGGGGGGGAGGTAGATACGCAGTATTTT. This translates into CASSVEGGEVDTQYF. The chain recombines TRBV9 with TRBJ2-3; maybe TRBD2 (7 bases). The ends were cut back, 2 bases at V and 5 bases at J, with 15 bases in the middle. In germline, CDR1 is SGDLS, CDR2 YYNGEE. The CDR3 has 15 residues. Complete variable domain (other parts from reference TRBV9 and TRBJ2-3): DSGVTQTPKHLITATGQRVTLRCSPRSGDLSVYWYQQSLDQGLQFLIQYYNGEERAKGNILERFSAQQFPDLHSELNLSSLELGDSALYFCASSVEGGEVDTQYFGPGTRLTVL.

The rearrangement joins TRBV29-1 to TRBJ2-1; a weak D match, TRBD2 (7 bases). The CDR3 totals 11 residues. Germline V CDR1 and CDR2: SQVTM, ANQGSEA. V shed 3 bases and J shed 13 bases, with 13 bases lying between them. This CDR3 reads CSVEAGAIQFF. CDR3 in DNA: TGCAGCGTTGAGGCGGGGGCTATACAGTTCTTC.

The rearrangement links TRBV15 to TRBJ2-7, with 7 bases identical to TRBD2. The junction had 14 bases not matched to a gene; V was cut back by 0 bases and J by 0 bases. Looked up from germline, CDR1 is LNHNV and CDR2 is YYDKDF (reference sequence). The CDR3 length is 19 residues. The CDR3 region has the DNA TGTGCCACCAGCAGAGATTTCGGGTCTAGCGGAATGAGCTCCTACGAGCAGTACTTC. Amino acid sequence: CATSRDFGSSGMSSYEQYF.

This clone appeared once. The rearrangement joins TRBV25-1 to TRBJ1-1, with a tentative D call TRBD1 (6 bases). CDR3 length equals 13 residues. Germline V gene sequence: CDR1 MGHDK, CDR2 SYGVNS. Trimming shortened V by 6 bases and J by 1 base, and 9 bases separated the two germline ends. The CDR3 loop reads CASRQGWNTEAFF. CDR3 nucleotide sequence: TGTGCCAGCAGACAGGGCTGGAACACTGAAGCTTTCTTT.

This rearrangement joins TRBV28 to TRBJ1-1, with D perhaps TRBD1 (6 bases). This CDR3 region has 15 residues. V lost 8 bases and J 0 bases, leaving 16 bases between the germline ends. CDR1 is MDHEN and CDR2 is SYDVKM in the germline V gene. In DNA form, the CDR3 reads TGTGCCAGCCGCGTCCCGGGACATATGAACACTGAAGCTTTCTTT. Protein sequence: CASRVPGHMNTEAFF.

The chain links TRBV13 to TRBJ1-5; D uncertain. Germline V CDR1 and CDR2: PRHDT, FYEKMQ (reference sequence). The CDR3 totals 18 residues. Trimming took 8 bases from V and 6 from J, leaving 29 bases between them. CDR3 loop: CASESSCRLAQLFQPQHF. For the CDR3, the DNA is TGTGCCAGCGAGAGTTCATGTAGGTTAGCCCAGTTATTTCAGCCCCAGCATTTT.

The CDR3 loop is CASSPGTGRMNTEAFF. The CDR3 coding sequence is TGCGCCAGCAGCCCAGGGACAGGGCGCATGAACACTGAAGCTTTCTTT. J is TRBJ1-1 and V is TRBV5-1; 9 bases map to TRBD1. This CDR3 comprises 16 residues. CDR1 is SGHRS and CDR2 is YFSETQ in the germline V gene. With 4 bases clipped from V and 0 bases from J, the junction kept 7 bases outside the gene matches. The whole variable domain, filled in from reference TRBV5-1 and TRBJ1-1, reads KAGVTQTPRYLIKTRGQQVTLSCSPISGHRSVSWYQQTPGQGLQFLFEYFSETQRNKGNFPGRFSGRQFSNSRSEMNVSTLELGDSALYLCASSPGTGRMNTEAFFGQGTRLTVV.

This clone came up once. This rearrangement joins TRBV4-2 to TRBJ1-5; weak D call: TRBD1 (6 bases). Deletions cut 0 bases from V and 4 bases from J, with 16 bases between. The CDR3 loop spans 17 amino acids. The germline gives CDR1 LGHNA, CDR2 YNFKEQ. CDR3 sequence: CASSQDGGTLSNQPQHF. CDR3 nucleotides: TGTGCCAGCAGCCAAGACGGGGGGACACTCTCTAATCAGCCCCAGCATTTT.

The chain has TRBV6-5 and TRBJ1-1; TRBD1 might be the D (5 bases). Trimming left V 6 bases short and J 1 base short, with 15 bases between. The V gene's germline CDR1 is MNHEY and CDR2 SVGAGI. The CDR3 contains 15 residues. The CDR3 nucleotides are TGTGCCAGCAGCAACAGGATATCGACGAACACTGAAGCTTTCTTT. It translates to CASSNRISTNTEAFF.

This clone was found once. CDR3 amino acids: CASSLGNRGSTDTQYF. The CDR3 DNA reads TGTGCCAGCAGCTTAGGGAACAGGGGAAGCACAGATACGCAGTATTTT. This chain links TRBV7-2 with TRBJ2-3; TRBD1 agrees at 7 bases. CDR3 length: 16 amino acids. CDR1 is SGHTA and CDR2 is FQGNSA in the germline V gene. Losses at the gene ends were 1 base for V and 0 bases for J; bases not matched to a gene: 4.

J is TRBJ1-2 and V is TRBV5-4, with no clear D. The V end was cut by 2 bases, the J end by 4 bases, with 12 bases between. Germline V CDR1 and CDR2: SGHNT, YYREEE (reference sequence). This CDR3 is built from 14 residues. CDR3 loop: CASSLGSNIYGYTF. The CDR3 nucleotides read TGTGCCAGCAGCTTAGGCAGTAATATCTATGGCTACACCTTC.

CDR3 in amino acids: CASSPMETGGSEQYF. DNA for the CDR3: TGTGCCAGCTCACCAATGGAGACAGGGGGAAGCGAGCAGTACTTC. The V gene is TRBV18, the J gene TRBJ2-7, with 9 positions matching TRBD1. The CDR3 extends over 15 amino acids. V lost 2 bases to trimming and J lost 6 bases; unmatched junction nucleotides: 8. Germline-derived CDR1 and CDR2 are KGHSH and LQKENI.

V usage is TRBV18 and J usage is TRBJ2-5; the D gene is possibly TRBD1 (7 bases). The CDR3 consists of 16 residues. Germline CDR1 reads KGHSH; CDR2 reads LQKENI. V was shortened by 3 bases and J by 2 bases, with 16 bases between the two germline ends. The CDR3 loop is CASSPSGGTAQETQYF. Written as DNA, the CDR3 is TGTGCCAGCTCACCTTCAGGGGGGACAGCTCAAGAGACCCAGTACTTC.

This chain links TRBV7-9 with TRBJ2-7; no clear D. From germline, CDR1 is SEHNR and CDR2 FQNEAQ (reference sequence). Trimming stripped 2 bases from V and 5 bases from J, with 4 bases between. The CDR3 runs to 11 residues. The CDR3 region is CASSLSDEQYF. DNA for the CDR3: TGTGCCAGCAGCTTATCTGACGAGCAGTACTTC.